This TCR beta chain was obtained from a study of spatial heterogeneity in lung cancer. Study details: Follow-up PBMC samples were sequenced when available, at a median of roughly 2 years after resection. The study, taken as a whole, reports: Ubiquitous expanded tumor TCRs were observed in blood more at resection than follow-up.

This clonotype was counted many times. What it recognizes is unknown. Individually, TCR cDNA molecules were each labelled with a unique molecular identifier. TCRdb passed the 5' RACE reads through MiXCR, listing each CDR3 protein once. In the table there are about 120,000 distinct CDR3 sequences, over 9% of which are singletons. Time point of the sample: blood at routine non-recurrence follow-up after resection. Sequencing covered unsorted whole RNA taken from tumor, nontumor lung or frozen PBMC. In germline, CDR1 is SGHDT, CDR2 YYEEEE. CDR3 size: 15 residues. With 2 bases removed from V and 7 bases from J, the gap between germline ends came to 16 bases.

The chain joins TRBV5-6 to TRBJ2-1; D might be TRBD2 (7 bases). The receptor comes from a male donor with early-stage non-small cell lung cancer. The sequencing here drew on PBMCs, taken at follow-up. The CDR3 sequence: CASSLRGGAWNEQFF. The CDR3 DNA reads as TGTGCCAGCAGCTTAAGAGGGGGGGCCTGGAATGAGCAGTTCTTC.